Shown below are 27 T cell receptor beta chains from a single sample sequenced in a study of somatic mutations in cytotoxic T cells in rheumatoid arthritis. Assay: immunoSEQ multiplex PCR; the TCRdb copy retains only in-frame clones and omits some. This table holds approximately 2,800 clones, about 66% found once. The source material was CD8+ T cells sorted from synovial fluid. The origin of the receptors is a woman aged 18-35 years with rheumatoid arthritis.

This clone was counted between two and nine times. The chain links TRBV27 to TRBJ1-1; tentatively, D is TRBD1 (5 bases). CDR1 is MNHEY and CDR2 is SMNVEV in the germline V gene (reference sequence). Trimming took 0 bases from V and 5 from J, leaving 13 bases between them. CDR3 size: 15 residues. The CDR3 DNA reads as TGTGCCAGCAGTTTATCGGTCCAGGGTACTACTGAAGCTTTCTTT. It specifies CASSLSVQGTTEAFF.

The chain links TRBV5-8 to TRBJ1-6, with a possible D match to TRBD1 (5 bases). Trimming cost V 6 bases and J 2 bases, with 15 bases left between them. CDR1 and CDR2 (germline): SGHTS, YDEGEE. CDR3 size: 16 residues. CDR3 loop: CASTRLGAAYNSPLHF. The CDR3 DNA reads as TGTGCCAGCACCCGGTTAGGGGCCGCCTATAATTCACCCCTCCACTTT.

V usage is TRBV4-1 and J usage is TRBJ2-7, with 9 bases lining up with TRBD1. Trimming cost V 3 bases and J 2 bases; bases outside gene matches: 11. This CDR3 is built from 17 residues. Germline CDR1 MGHRA, CDR2 YSYEKL. This CDR3 is CASSHLPGGTGTYEQYF. Written as DNA, the CDR3 is TGCGCCAGCAGCCATCTACCCGGCGGGACAGGGACCTACGAGCAGTACTTC.

The V call is TRBV27, the J call TRBJ2-3, with D possibly being TRBD2 (6 bases). This CDR3 region has 14 residues. V was pared by 0 bases and J by 4 bases, with 8 bases between. Germline V lookup: CDR1 MNHEY, CDR2 SMNVEV (reference sequence). CDR3 region: CASSLSGLPDTQYF. In DNA form, the CDR3 reads TGTGCCAGCAGTTTATCGGGACTGCCAGATACGCAGTATTTT.

The J gene is TRBJ2-5, the V gene TRBV15; 7 bases are a match to TRBD1. Losses at the gene ends were 7 bases for V and 0 bases for J; bases not matched to a gene: 11. The CDR3 runs 16 residues. Germline assignment: CDR1 LNHNV and CDR2 YYDKDF (reference sequence). CDR3 loop: CATTEDRALYQETQYF. Written as DNA, the CDR3 is TGTGCCACCACCGAAGACAGGGCCTTATACCAAGAGACCCAGTACTTC. Full variable domain (rest looked up from reference TRBV15 and TRBJ2-5): DAMVIQNPRYQVTQFGKPVTLSCSQTLNHNVMYWYQQKSSQAPKLLFHYYDKDFNNEADTPDNFQSRRPNTSFCFLDIRSPGLGDTAMYLCATTEDRALYQETQYFGPGTRLLVL.

This clone occurred a few times. The chain employs TRBV9 and TRBJ2-1; 11 bases map to TRBD2. After removal of 3 bases from V and 9 bases from J, the junction contained 8 bases not matched to a gene. The CDR3 spans 15 residues. CDR1 is SGDLS, CDR2 YYNGEE, per germline. CDR3 nucleotides: TGTGCCAGCAGCGGCATGACTAGCGGGATGGGTGAGCAGTTCTTC. Translation gives CASSGMTSGMGEQFF.

This clone has more than one count but fewer than ten. The V gene is TRBV28, the J gene TRBJ2-7; maybe TRBD2 (6 bases). The CDR3 contains 15 residues. The V end lost 5 bases, the J end lost 3 bases, and 17 bases lay between the germline ends. CDR1 and CDR2 (germline): MDHEN, SYDVKM. CDR3 bases: TGTGCCAGCAGTCCGCCGGGACTTCAGAACTACGAGCAGTACTTC. As protein: CASSPPGLQNYEQYF.

The chain has TRBV7-6 and TRBJ2-3; the match to TRBD2 covers 9 bases. Germline CDR1 and CDR2: SGHVS and FNYEAQ. The CDR3 contains 17 residues. After removal of 2 bases from V and 3 bases from J, the junction contained 9 bases not matched to a gene. CDR3 in amino acids: CASSLHSGGVGTDTQYF. The CDR3 DNA reads TGTGCCAGCAGCTTACATAGCGGGGGCGTCGGTACAGATACGCAGTATTTT.

This clone has just a few counts. The chain recombines TRBV6-6 with TRBJ1-4; no definite D call. This CDR3 has 14 residues. The V gene's germline CDR1 is MNHNY and CDR2 SVGAGI (reference sequence). V was cut by 0 bases and J by 8 bases, with 10 bases left in between. CDR3 region: CASSYSEGSEKLFF. As DNA, the CDR3 is TGTGCCAGCAGTTACTCCGAGGGATCGGAAAAACTGTTTTTT.

The rearrangement uses TRBV6-5 and TRBJ2-7, with 10 bases fitting TRBD1. J lost 3 bases, V lost 6 bases, and 8 bases had no gene match. CDR1 is MNHEY, CDR2 SVGAGI, per germline. The CDR3 is made up of 15 amino acids. The CDR3 spells CASRKDRGRFYEQYF. DNA of the CDR3: TGTGCCAGCAGGAAGGACAGGGGGAGATTCTACGAGCAGTACTTC.

The V call is TRBV2, the J call TRBJ2-7, with D tentatively TRBD1 (6 bases). CDR1 and CDR2 (germline): SNHLY, FYNNEI. V was clipped by 2 bases and J by 4 bases, with 12 bases between them. This CDR3 has 14 residues. The chain's CDR3 is CASSETRGRYEQYF. The CDR3 DNA sequence: TGTGCCAGCAGTGAAACCAGGGGAAGATACGAGCAGTACTTC.

About this clone: In the same sample, other DNA sequences code for this CDR3. V and J are TRBV20-1 and TRBJ2-7; D is unresolved. Germline-derived CDR1 and CDR2 are DFQATT and SNEGSKA (reference sequence). This CDR3 region has 11 residues. V was pared by 3 bases and J by 6 bases, with 9 bases between. CDR3 bases: TGCAGTGCTAGGGCCGGGTCCGAGCAGTACTTC. Encoded protein: CSARAGSEQYF.

The CDR3 coding sequence is TGTGCCAGCATGGGCACTAAAAACATTCAGTACTTC. Its translation is CASMGTKNIQYF. The genes are TRBV2 and TRBJ2-4; D is uncertain. V was pared by 7 bases and J by 4 bases, with 8 bases between. This CDR3 is built from 12 residues. The germline gives CDR1 SNHLY, CDR2 FYNNEI.

The sample holds a few counts of this clone. The V gene is TRBV29-1, the J gene TRBJ2-3; no definite D call. Germline-derived CDR1 and CDR2 are SQVTM and ANQGSEA. The CDR3 consists of 15 residues. The germline V and J ends were trimmed by 0 bases and 0 bases, with 10 bases remaining between them. The CDR3 DNA is TGCAGCGTTGAAGACAGATCTTTTAGCACAGATACGCAGTATTTT. The encoded protein is CSVEDRSFSTDTQYF.

This clone was counted a few times. V is TRBV5-5 and J is TRBJ1-1, with a possible D match to TRBD1 (6 bases). This CDR3 is 14 amino acids long. The germline V gene encodes CDR1 SGHKS and CDR2 YYEKEE (reference sequence). V lost 0 bases to trimming and J lost 1 base, with 7 bases between them. CDR3 DNA sequence: TGTGCCAGCAGCTTGGGACAGGCGAACACTGAAGCTTTCTTT. It translates to CASSLGQANTEAFF.

This clone showed up just a few times. The rearrangement links TRBV4-2 to TRBJ2-2, with TRBD2 as a possible D gene (5 bases). Germline CDR1 is LGHNA and CDR2 is YNFKEQ. The CDR3 extends over 13 amino acids. V lost 5 bases and J 1 base, leaving 5 bases between the germline ends. CDR3 nucleotides: TGTGCCAGCAGCAGCGGGAACACCGGGGAGCTGTTTTTT. It encodes CASSSGNTGELFF.

The chain combines TRBV4-1 with TRBJ2-3, with D maybe TRBD1 (5 bases). V lost 5 bases to trimming and J lost 11 bases, with 14 bases between them. CDR1 and CDR2 from the germline V gene are MGHRA and YSYEKL. The CDR3 runs 12 residues. CDR3 residues: CASSGAARQQYF. CDR3 sequence (DNA): TGCGCCAGCAGCGGGGCGGCGCGACAGCAGTATTTT.

This clone was observed once. The chain combines TRBV19 with TRBJ1-3; perhaps TRBD1 as D (5 bases). CDR1 and CDR2 (germline): LNHDA, SQIVND (reference sequence). Trimming shortened V by 5 bases and J by 1 base, and 9 bases separated the two germline ends. The CDR3 is 14 residues long. CDR3 in DNA: TGTGCCAGTAGTTTCGGGGGATCTGGAAACACCATATATTTT. It is translated as CASSFGGSGNTIYF.

This sequence joins TRBV5-4 and TRBJ2-2; 8 positions match TRBD2. The CDR3 totals 17 residues. From germline, CDR1 is SGHNT and CDR2 YYREEE (reference sequence). Trimming took 4 bases from V and 4 from J; bases not matched to a gene: 12. The CDR3 DNA is TGTGCCAGCAGCCAAGAGGCGGCGGGGGGTAGCACCGGGGAGCTGTTTTTT. The encoded protein is CASSQEAAGGSTGELFF.

This clone was counted between two and nine times. This chain uses TRBV19 with TRBJ2-1; 7 bases agree with TRBD2. After removal of 5 bases from V and 6 bases from J, the junction contained 10 bases not matched to a gene. This CDR3 region has 15 residues. Germline values: CDR1 LNHDA, CDR2 SQIVND (reference sequence). The CDR3 coding sequence is TGTGCCAGTAGTTGGGGACTAATTTCGGGCAATGAGCAGTTCTTC. Translating it yields CASSWGLISGNEQFF. The full variable domain, with the rest looked up from reference TRBV19 and TRBJ2-1, is DGGITQSPKYLFRKEGQNVTLSCEQNLNHDAMYWYRQDPGQGLRLIYYSQIVNDFQKGDIAEGYSVSREKKESFPLTVTSAQKNPTAFYLCASSWGLISGNEQFFGPGTRLTVL.

The J gene is TRBJ1-1, the V gene TRBV9; 8 positions match TRBD1. This CDR3 is built from 15 residues. The V gene's germline CDR1 is SGDLS and CDR2 YYNGEE. J gave up 5 bases and V 4 bases, and 10 bases lay outside the gene matches. In DNA, the CDR3 is TGTGCCAGCAGCCCCCAAGGGACAGGTTATACTGAAGCTTTCTTT. Translating gives CASSPQGTGYTEAFF.

V is TRBV28 and J is TRBJ1-2; 9 nucleotides match TRBD1. This CDR3 is built from 14 residues. V was clipped by 6 bases and J by 5 bases; unmatched bases: 7. Germline assignment: CDR1 MDHEN and CDR2 SYDVKM. CDR3 sequence reads: CASRDTGGAYGYTF. The CDR3, as DNA: TGTGCCAGCAGGGACACAGGGGGCGCATATGGCTACACCTTC.

This clone was seen a few times. As DNA, the CDR3 is TGTGCCAGCAGTTATCTGTCCGGGGAGTCCTACGAGCAGTACTTC. It yields the protein CASSYLSGESYEQYF. V and J are TRBV28 and TRBJ2-7, with a weak D call TRBD2 (5 bases). V was cut by 4 bases and J by 1 base, with 14 bases left in between. The CDR3 length is 15 residues. Germline V gene sequence: CDR1 MDHEN, CDR2 SYDVKM. The entire variable domain, with the rest obtained from reference TRBV28 and TRBJ2-7, is as follows: DVKVTQSSRYLVKRTGEKVFLECVQDMDHENMFWYRQDPGLGLRLIYFSYDVKMKEKGDIPEGYSVSREKKERFSLILESASTNQTSMYLCASSYLSGESYEQYFGPGTRLTVT.

J is TRBJ2-1 and V is TRBV28; 12 nucleotides agree with TRBD2. The CDR3 totals 17 residues. Germline V gene lookup returns CDR1 MDHEN and CDR2 SYDVKM. The V segment lost 4 bases and the J segment 4 bases; nucleotides outside the gene matches: 8. The CDR3 DNA reads as TGTGCCAGCAGTTGGCTGGCTAGCGGGAGGGATTACAATGAGCAGTTCTTC. Amino acids: CASSWLASGRDYNEQFF. Drawing the rest from reference TRBV28 and TRBJ2-1, the complete variable domain is DVKVTQSSRYLVKRTGEKVFLECVQDMDHENMFWYRQDPGLGLRLIYFSYDVKMKEKGDIPEGYSVSREKKERFSLILESASTNQTSMYLCASSWLASGRDYNEQFFGPGTRLTVL.

The genes are TRBV4-1 and TRBJ2-7, with 9 bases lining up with TRBD1. V lost 4 bases to trimming and J lost 4 bases; unmatched junction nucleotides: 8. The V gene's germline CDR1 is MGHRA and CDR2 YSYEKL. The CDR3 has 15 residues. CDR3 protein: CASSPLPGQGYEQYF. CDR3 nucleotides: TGCGCCAGCAGCCCCCTCCCGGGACAGGGATACGAGCAGTACTTC.

In its sample, this clone was seen once. The genes are TRBV7-9 and TRBJ2-1, with 8 positions matching TRBD1. The CDR3 runs to 16 residues. V lost 1 base and J lost 8; bases outside the gene matches: 10. Germline V gene data show CDR1 as SEHNR and CDR2 as FQNEAQ (reference sequence). The DNA for the CDR3 is TGTGCCAGCAGCTTAGTTTCGGGAGACAGGGGCTATGAGCAGTTCTTC. It yields the protein CASSLVSGDRGYEQFF.

The DNA for the CDR3 is TGTGCCAGCAGCGCCCACCCGGGACTCTTCAATCAGCCCCAGCATTTT. This codes for CASSAHPGLFNQPQHF. V usage is TRBV7-6 and J usage is TRBJ1-5, with D perhaps TRBD1 (5 bases). With 5 bases removed from V and 3 bases from J, the gap between germline ends came to 17 bases. CDR3 size: 16 residues. The germline V gene has CDR1 SGHVS and CDR2 FNYEAQ.